Shown below are 18 T cell receptor beta chains from a single sample sequenced in a study of blood T cell repertoires in COVID-19. Libraries were prepared by immunoSEQ multiplex PCR; TCRdb keeps only in-frame clonotypes and omits some of them. The data contain around 400,000 clones, roughly four fifths of them singletons. Sequenced: PBMCs or T cells enriched from blood (not recorded which). Every receptor here comes from a woman aged 50 to 65 who had recovered from COVID-19.

This clone was counted a few times. The chain is built from TRBV18 and TRBJ1-1; D uncertain. The CDR3 consists of 11 residues. Trimming removed 4 bases at V and 6 bases at J, with 6 bases between. Per germline, CDR1 KGHSH and CDR2 LQKENI. CDR3 coding DNA: TGTGCCAGCTCACTTGTCTCTGAAGCTTTCTTT. Amino acid sequence: CASSLVSEAFF.

The chain recombines TRBV7-6 with TRBJ2-5; D possibly corresponds to TRBD1 (5 bases). Trimming removed 3 bases from V and 2 bases from J, with 13 bases in between. CDR1 and CDR2 (germline): SGHVS, FNYEAQ. The CDR3 contains 15 residues. CDR3 loop: CASSFIEDSQETQYF. CDR3 sequence (DNA): TGTGCCAGCAGCTTCATCGAAGACAGTCAAGAGACCCAGTACTTC.

V gene TRBV14 combines with J gene TRBJ1-1; 7 nucleotides agree with TRBD1. From germline, CDR1 is SGHDN and CDR2 FVKESK. There are 14 residues in the CDR3. The junction had 6 bases not matched to a gene; V was cut back by 4 bases and J by 4 bases. CDR3 in amino acids: CASSLTGSGTEAFF. CDR3 bases: TGTGCCAGCAGCCTGACAGGGAGTGGCACTGAAGCTTTCTTT.

This clone was detected only a few times. This chain joins TRBV30 and TRBJ1-2; 9 bases match TRBD1. Germline loops: CDR1 GTSNPN, CDR2 SVGIG (reference sequence). V dropped 6 bases and J dropped 5; count of bases not matched to a gene: 7. The length of the CDR3 is 13 residues. The CDR3 loop reads CACAGTGTYGYTF. CDR3 in DNA: TGTGCCTGTGCCGGGACAGGGACGTATGGCTACACCTTC. Based on the CDR3 plus reference TRBV30 and TRBJ1-2, the full variable domain is SQTIHQWPATLVQPVGSPLSLECTVEGTSNPNLYWYRQAAGRGLQLLFYSVGIGQISSEVPQNLSASRPQDRQFILSSKKLLLSDSGFYLCACAGTGTYGYTFGSGTRLTVV.

The chain recombines TRBV28 with TRBJ2-7, with D unclear. The CDR3 sequence is 14 residues long. CDR1 is MDHEN, CDR2 SYDVKM, per germline. Deletions cut 1 base from V and 2 bases from J, with 9 bases between. This chain's CDR3 is CASSLSGLTYEQYF. DNA for the CDR3: TGTGCCAGCAGTTTATCCGGTCTGACCTACGAGCAGTACTTC.

This clone was observed a single time. This chain connects TRBV2 to TRBJ1-5, with D possibly matching TRBD1 (5 bases). The CDR3 is made up of 14 amino acids. V lost 5 bases, J lost 3 bases, and 11 bases lay in between. CDR1 SNHLY and CDR2 FYNNEI come from the germline V gene. This CDR3 reads CASSQQAVNQPQHF. The CDR3 nucleotides are TGTGCCAGCAGTCAACAGGCCGTCAATCAGCCCCAGCATTTT.

The genes are TRBV3-1 (or the pseudogene TRBV3-2) and TRBJ1-3; 8 bases are a match to TRBD1. Germline loops: CDR1 LGHDT, CDR2 YNNKEL (reference sequence). Trimming took 1 base from V and 4 from J; bases not matched to a gene: 9. The length of the CDR3 is 17 residues. CDR3 sequence reads: CASSQAAFRGLGNTIYF. CDR3 sequence (DNA): TGTGCCAGCAGCCAAGCCGCCTTCAGGGGGCTAGGAAACACCATATATTTT.

This clone was seen only a few times. The chain has TRBV7-2 and TRBJ1-2; D is uncertain. V lost 3 bases to trimming and J lost 0 bases, with 11 bases between them. CDR1 SGHTA and CDR2 FQGNSA come from the germline V gene. This CDR3 region has 15 residues. In DNA form, the CDR3 reads TGTGCCAGCAGCTTGGGCGGGAGGGCTAACTATGGCTACACCTTC. Translating it yields CASSLGGRANYGYTF.

This clone was observed many times. V and J are TRBV12-2 and TRBJ1-2; the D call in the table, TRBD1, was not verified against the DNA. TRBV12-2 has pseudogene status. The CDR3 extends over 15 amino acids. The CDR3 DNA reads as TGTGCAAGTCGCTTAGATACGACAGGGGACGGTGGCTACACCTTC. Its translation: CASRLDTTGDGGYTF.

This rearrangement joins TRBV6-1 to TRBJ1-2; TRBD1 aligns across 8 bases. Germline CDR1 reads MNHNS; CDR2 reads SASEGT. The trim removed 4 bases at V and 2 bases at J, leaving 0 bases unmatched. The CDR3 is 13 residues long. CDR3 amino acids: CASSAGGNYGYTF. The CDR3 DNA sequence: TGTGCCAGCAGTGCAGGGGGCAACTATGGCTACACCTTC.

The CDR3: CASSRQGFNEQYF. As DNA, the CDR3 is TGTGCCAGCAGTAGACAGGGGTTCAACGAGCAGTACTTC. V and J are TRBV2 and TRBJ2-7, with 8 bases fitting TRBD1. The germline gives CDR1 SNHLY, CDR2 FYNNEI. V was pared by 5 bases and J by 5 bases, with 5 bases of the junction left unmatched. This CDR3 is built from 13 residues.

This chain connects TRBV7-8 to TRBJ2-7, with a possible D match to TRBD2 (5 bases). Trimming took 5 bases from V and 2 from J, leaving 10 bases between them. Germline V lookup: CDR1 SGHVS, CDR2 FQNEAQ. The CDR3 runs 13 residues. CDR3 loop: CASSPRAPYEQYF. The CDR3 DNA sequence: TGTGCCAGCAGCCCGAGGGCCCCCTACGAGCAGTACTTC.

J is TRBJ2-1 and V is TRBV10-3, with 12 bases lining up with TRBD2. The length of the CDR3 is 15 residues. V was clipped by 10 bases and J by 4 bases; unmatched bases: 8. Looked up from germline, CDR1 is ENHRY and CDR2 is SYGVKD. The CDR3 coding sequence is TGTGCCACAGGACCGGGACTAGCGGGTTACAATGAGCAGTTCTTC. Its protein product is CATGPGLAGYNEQFF.

The chain is built from TRBV7-3 and TRBJ2-5, with 9 bases matching TRBD1. This CDR3 is 14 amino acids long. J lost 4 bases, V lost 4 bases, and 4 bases had no gene match. CDR1 and CDR2 (germline): SGHTA, FQGTGA. CDR3 bases: TGTGCCAGCAGCTCCGGGACAGGGATAGAGACCCAGTACTTC. Its translation is CASSSGTGIETQYF.

The chain carries TRBV29-1 and TRBJ1-4; tentatively, D is TRBD1 (6 bases). The germline V gene has CDR1 SQVTM and CDR2 ANQGSEA. V was pared by 2 bases and J by 7 bases, with 8 bases between. CDR3 size: 12 residues. The CDR3: CSVEIGGEKLFF. The CDR3 region has the DNA TGCAGCGTTGAAATAGGGGGTGAAAAACTGTTTTTT.

The rearrangement joins TRBV5-4 to TRBJ2-5; 11 bases line up with TRBD2. This CDR3 comprises 15 residues. The germline V gene encodes CDR1 SGHNT and CDR2 YYREEE (reference sequence). The trim removed 3 bases at V and 5 bases at J, leaving 6 bases unmatched. CDR3 sequence reads: CASSSTSGSRETQYF. The CDR3 DNA reads as TGTGCCAGCAGCTCCACTAGCGGGAGCAGGGAGACCCAGTACTTC.

This chain joins TRBV3-1 (or the pseudogene TRBV3-2) and TRBJ2-1; 7 nucleotides align to TRBD2. Germline CDR1 LGHDT, CDR2 YNNKEL (reference sequence). This CDR3 spans 14 amino acids. Trimming removed 4 bases from V and 3 bases from J; junction bases left unmatched: 3. CDR3: CASSLGGSYNEQFF. For the CDR3, the DNA is TGTGCCAGCAGCCTGGGCGGGAGCTACAATGAGCAGTTCTTC.

The chain has TRBV28 and TRBJ1-5; weak D call: TRBD1 (5 bases). The germline V and J ends were trimmed by 6 bases and 7 bases, with 13 bases remaining between them. Looked up from germline, CDR1 is MDHEN and CDR2 is SYDVKM. The CDR3 has 13 residues. The CDR3 loop is CASRPSGDQPQHF. DNA for the CDR3: TGTGCCAGCAGACCGAGCGGGGACCAGCCCCAGCATTTT.